Following are 9 T cell receptor beta chains from one sample sequenced in a study of OX40 agonist ivuxolimab in advanced cancers. This table comes from immunoSEQ multiplex PCR, and its TCRdb copy is limited to in-frame clones, with some not included. This sample has about 51,000 clones; 88% occur once, and the top ten carry around 3.5%. The starting material was CD4+ or CD8+ T cells sorted from blood, obtained in a trial of the OX40 agonist ivuxolimab. Receptors were obtained from an adult with an advanced solid tumor such as melanoma, head and neck, liver or kidney cancer.

The chain uses TRBV30 and TRBJ2-1; 16 bases line up with TRBD2. V lost 3 bases and J lost 10; bases outside the gene matches: 9. The CDR3 is made up of 16 amino acids. Germline V gives CDR1 GTSNPN, CDR2 SVGIG (reference sequence). DNA of the CDR3: TGTGCCTGGAGCGCCGGGACTAGCGGGGGGGTAGGGGAGCAGTTCTTC. Amino acid sequence: CAWSAGTSGGVGEQFF.

This rearrangement joins TRBV15 to TRBJ2-7; D gene ambiguous. The germline CDR1 and CDR2 sequences are LNHNV and YYDKDF (reference sequence). The CDR3 is made up of 16 amino acids. Trimming stripped 1 base from V and 6 bases from J, with 19 bases between. The CDR3 loop is CATSRGSRHRWGEQYF. The DNA for the CDR3 is TGTGCCACCAGCAGAGGGTCAAGGCATCGTTGGGGCGAGCAGTACTTC.

This chain connects TRBV5-6 to TRBJ2-7; no clear D gene. CDR1 SGHDT and CDR2 YYEEEE come from the germline V gene. V lost 2 bases, J lost 4 bases, and 4 bases lay in between. This CDR3 has 11 amino acids. CDR3 region: CASSFEYEQYF. Written as DNA, the CDR3 is TGTGCCAGCAGCTTTGAATACGAGCAGTACTTC. Variable domain in full (rest from reference TRBV5-6 and TRBJ2-7): DAGVTQSPTHLIKTRGQQVTLRCSPKSGHDTVSWYQQALGQGPQFIFQYYEEEERQRGNFPDRFSGHQFPNYSSELNVNALLLGDSALYLCASSFEYEQYFGPGTRLTVT.

This rearrangement joins TRBV9 to TRBJ2-1; a possible D gene is TRBD1 (5 bases). CDR3 size: 16 residues. The V end was cut by 0 bases, the J end by 1 base, with 11 bases between. Germline CDR1 and CDR2: SGDLS and YYNGEE. Here the CDR3 DNA reads TGTGCCAGCAGCGTAGTTGGGGCAGTATCCTACAATGAGCAGTTCTTC. Translating gives CASSVVGAVSYNEQFF.

The chain uses TRBV27 and TRBJ2-1; D possibly uses TRBD1 or TRBD2 (5 bases each). CDR3 length: 16 residues. Deletions cut 5 bases from V and 8 bases from J, with 22 bases between. Germline values: CDR1 MNHEY, CDR2 SMNVEV (reference sequence). In DNA, the CDR3 is TGTGCCAGCAGTCCCCGGGTTGGGGCGGGCGGCCATGAGCAGTTCTTC. Translating gives CASSPRVGAGGHEQFF.

This clone was counted once. The chain carries TRBV19 and TRBJ2-1; D not certain. The V gene lost 5 bases and the J gene lost 12 bases, with 11 bases spanning the gap. The germline gives CDR1 LNHDA, CDR2 SQIVND (reference sequence). This CDR3 spans 11 amino acids. CDR3 protein: CASSHGYMQFF. The CDR3 DNA reads TGTGCCAGTAGTCACGGGTATATGCAGTTCTTC.

V gene TRBV5-1 combines with J gene TRBJ1-3; D unclear. V gave up 0 bases and J gave up 0 bases, with 7 bases separating them. The CDR3 covers 15 residues. CDR1 SGHRS and CDR2 YFSETQ come from the germline V gene. The CDR3 protein is CASSLGLYSGNTIYF. The CDR3 DNA reads TGCGCCAGCAGCTTGGGACTGTACTCTGGAAACACCATATATTTT.

This clone was seen only once. The V and J genes are TRBV13 and TRBJ1-2; a weak D match, TRBD1 (5 bases). Deletions cut 1 base from V and 0 bases from J, with 9 bases between. Germline CDR1 is PRHDT and CDR2 is FYEKMQ (reference sequence). The CDR3 covers 15 residues. DNA of the CDR3: TGTGCCAGCAGCTTAGCGGGGGACTCTAACTATGGCTACACCTTC. Protein: CASSLAGDSNYGYTF.

V is TRBV7-9 and J is TRBJ2-5; D is unresolved. The CDR3 loop spans 13 amino acids. The V end lost 5 bases, the J end lost 4 bases, and 11 bases lay between the germline ends. Germline V lookup: CDR1 SEHNR, CDR2 FQNEAQ (reference sequence). DNA of the CDR3: TGTGCCAGCAGCCAGGTACAGCCAGAGACCCAGTACTTC. Translating gives CASSQVQPETQYF.